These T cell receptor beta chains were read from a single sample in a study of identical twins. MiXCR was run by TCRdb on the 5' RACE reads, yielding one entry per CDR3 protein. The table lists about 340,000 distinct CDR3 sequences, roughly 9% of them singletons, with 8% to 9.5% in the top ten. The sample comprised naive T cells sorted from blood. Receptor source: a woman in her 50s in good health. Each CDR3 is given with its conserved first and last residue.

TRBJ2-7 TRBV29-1 CSVGDRVGEQYF
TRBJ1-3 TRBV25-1 CASSEWTSGNTIYF
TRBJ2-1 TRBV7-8 CASSPGGIERYEQFF
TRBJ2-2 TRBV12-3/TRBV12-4 CASSRTSGSVGELFF
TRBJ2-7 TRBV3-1 CASGGDEQYF
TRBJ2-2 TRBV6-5 CASSYYANTGELFF
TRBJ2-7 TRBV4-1 CASSQPRRSYEQYF
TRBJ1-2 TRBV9 CASSPHGGREVGYTF
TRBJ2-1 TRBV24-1 CATSDNHNEQFF
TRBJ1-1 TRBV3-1 CASSQDMGLQAFF
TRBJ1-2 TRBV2 CASAGMEGFGYTF
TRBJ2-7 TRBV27 CASRAPGGNSEQYF
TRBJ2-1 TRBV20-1 CSAQRPPNEQFF
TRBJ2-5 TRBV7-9 CASSQAGGETQYF
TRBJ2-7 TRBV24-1 CATSGPGVEQYF
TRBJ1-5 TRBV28 CASSFGLNPNQPQHF
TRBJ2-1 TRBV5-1 CASSLKREWVEQFF
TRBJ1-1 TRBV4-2 CASSQDTTYREANDCLAFF
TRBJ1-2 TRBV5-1 CASSLEDSYGYTF
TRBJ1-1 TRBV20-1 CSARSSQGNTEAFF
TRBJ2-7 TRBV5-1 CASSLEVGLPHEQYF
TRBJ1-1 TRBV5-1 CASSGGYTEAFF
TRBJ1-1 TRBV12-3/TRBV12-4 CASSITSGGGEEVF
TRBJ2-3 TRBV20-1 CSARALTGALGTDTQYF
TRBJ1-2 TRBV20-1 CSARDHVGARNYGYTF
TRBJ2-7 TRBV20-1 CSAPGTGGYEQYF
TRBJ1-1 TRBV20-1 CSASFRGLLEAFF
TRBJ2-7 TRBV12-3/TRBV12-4 CASAWGSGQGAYEQYF
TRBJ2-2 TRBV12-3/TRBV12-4 CASSTLKWDTANTGELFF
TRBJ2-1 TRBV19 CASSMGGSGIHNEQFF
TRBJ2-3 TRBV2 CASSEGGRRDTDTQYF
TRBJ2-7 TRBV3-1 CASSQLLAGEYEQYF
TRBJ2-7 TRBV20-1 CSALRLAGSRDEQYF
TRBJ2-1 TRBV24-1 CATSDDREGQFF
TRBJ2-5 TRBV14 CASSQDLGETQYF